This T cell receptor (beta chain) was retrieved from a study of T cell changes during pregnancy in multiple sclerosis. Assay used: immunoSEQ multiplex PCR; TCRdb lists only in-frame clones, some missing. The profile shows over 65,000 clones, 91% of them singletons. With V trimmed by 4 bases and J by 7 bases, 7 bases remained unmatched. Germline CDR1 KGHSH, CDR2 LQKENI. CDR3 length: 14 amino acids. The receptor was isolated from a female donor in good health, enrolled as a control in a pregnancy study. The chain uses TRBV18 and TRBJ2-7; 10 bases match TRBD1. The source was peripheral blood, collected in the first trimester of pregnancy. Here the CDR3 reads CASSQRQGAEEQYF. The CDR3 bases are TGTGCCAGCTCACAACGACAGGGGGCTGAGGAGCAGTACTTC.